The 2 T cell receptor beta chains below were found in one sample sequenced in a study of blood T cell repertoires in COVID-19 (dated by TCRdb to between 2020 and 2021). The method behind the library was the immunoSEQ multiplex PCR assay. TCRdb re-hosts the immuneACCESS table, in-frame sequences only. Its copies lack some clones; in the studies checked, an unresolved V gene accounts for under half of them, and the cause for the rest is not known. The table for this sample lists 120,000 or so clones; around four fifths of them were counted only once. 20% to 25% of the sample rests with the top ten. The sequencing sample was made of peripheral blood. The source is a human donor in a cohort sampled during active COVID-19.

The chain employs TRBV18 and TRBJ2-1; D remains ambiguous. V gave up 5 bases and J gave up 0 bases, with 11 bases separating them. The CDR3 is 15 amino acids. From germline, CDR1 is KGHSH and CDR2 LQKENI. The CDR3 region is CASSTPRSSYNEQFF. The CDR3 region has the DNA TGTGCCAGCTCAACCCCTAGAAGCTCCTACAATGAGCAGTTCTTC.

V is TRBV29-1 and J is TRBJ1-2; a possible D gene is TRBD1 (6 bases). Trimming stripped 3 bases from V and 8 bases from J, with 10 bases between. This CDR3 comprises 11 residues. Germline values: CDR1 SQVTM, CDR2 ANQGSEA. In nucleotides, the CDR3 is TGCAGCGTTGACGGGGGGCTCGGCTACACCTTC. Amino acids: CSVDGGLGYTF.